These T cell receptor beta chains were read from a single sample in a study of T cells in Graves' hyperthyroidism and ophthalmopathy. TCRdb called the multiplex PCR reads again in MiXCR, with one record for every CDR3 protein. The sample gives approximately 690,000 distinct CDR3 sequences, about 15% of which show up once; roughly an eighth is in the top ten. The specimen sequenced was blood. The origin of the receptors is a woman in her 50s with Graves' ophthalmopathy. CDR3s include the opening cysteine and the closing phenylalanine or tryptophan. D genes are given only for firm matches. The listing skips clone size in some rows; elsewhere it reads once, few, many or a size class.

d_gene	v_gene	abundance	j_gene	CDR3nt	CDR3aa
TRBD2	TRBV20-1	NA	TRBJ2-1	TGCAGTGCTGGGACTAGCCCTTGGGATGAGCAGTTCTTC	CSAGTSPWDEQFF
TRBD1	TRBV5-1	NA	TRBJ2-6	TGCGCCAGCAGCTGGAGACCGGGACAGGGTTACTCTGGGGCCAACGTCCTGACTTTC	CASSWRPGQGYSGANVLTF
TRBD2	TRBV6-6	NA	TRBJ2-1	TGTGCCAGCAGTTACGGACTAGCGAGCTCCTACAATGAGCAGTTCTTC	CASSYGLASSYNEQFF
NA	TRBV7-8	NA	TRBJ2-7	TGTGCCAGCAGCTTAGTCGGGCAGATCTACGAGCAGTACTTC	CASSLVGQIYEQYF
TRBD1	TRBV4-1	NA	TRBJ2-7	TGCGCCAGCAGCCAAGGCGCGACAGGGAGTTACTACGAGCAGTACTTC	CASSQGATGSYYEQYF
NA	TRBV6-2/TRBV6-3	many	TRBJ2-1	TGTGCCAGCCGATCGTACAATGAGCAGTTCTTC	CASRSYNEQFF
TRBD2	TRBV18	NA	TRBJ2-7	TGTGCCAGCTCACCTGCCGGGACTAGCTCACGCGAGCAGTACTTC	CASSPAGTSSREQYF
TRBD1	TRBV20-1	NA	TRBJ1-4	TGCAGTGCTAGAGATCCACTGAGGACAGGCGAAAAACTGTTTTTT	CSARDPLRTGEKLFF
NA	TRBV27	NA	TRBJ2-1	TGTGCCAGCAGTTTAGGGTCCGAACTTGAGCAGTTCTTC	CASSLGSELEQFF
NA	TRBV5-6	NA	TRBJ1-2	TGTGCCAGCAGCCTGGACCGCAATAACTATGGCTACACCTTC	CASSLDRNNYGYTF
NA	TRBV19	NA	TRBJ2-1	TGTGCCAGTAGTATAACGGGGTACAATGAGCAGTTCTTC	CASSITGYNEQFF
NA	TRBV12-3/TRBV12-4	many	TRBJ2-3	TGTGCCAGCAGGGGGACGACTGTAAGCACAGATACGCAGTATTTT	CASRGTTVSTDTQYF
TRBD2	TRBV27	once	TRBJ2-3	TGTGCCAGCAGTGACCGACTAGCGGGAGAGTCAGATACGCAGTATTTT	CASSDRLAGESDTQYF
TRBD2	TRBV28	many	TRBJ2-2	TGTGCCAGCAGTCCTGGTCTGGGACTAGCGGGAATTCACACCGGGGAGCTGTTTTTT	CASSPGLGLAGIHTGELFF
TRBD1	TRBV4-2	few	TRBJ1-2	TGTGCCAGCAGCCAAGAGAGGGGGCCGGCTGCTAACTATGGCTACACCTTC	CASSQERGPAANYGYTF
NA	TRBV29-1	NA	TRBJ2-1	TGCAGCTCAGCAGGGACTGGGTACAATGAGCAGTTCTTC	CSSAGTGYNEQFF
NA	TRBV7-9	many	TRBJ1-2	TGTGCCAGCAGCCCCCCATGGGATGGCTACACCTTC	CASSPPWDGYTF
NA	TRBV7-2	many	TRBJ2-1	TGTGCCAGCAGCTTAGCGGGAACGTGGAATGAGCAGTTCTTC	CASSLAGTWNEQFF
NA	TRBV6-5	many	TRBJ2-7	TGTGCCAGCAGTTACGGAGGGCAGGTCGGCGAGCAGTACTTC	CASSYGGQVGEQYF